This entry lists 11 T cell receptor beta chains sequenced from one sample in a study of blood T cells in healthy people across ages. Primers used in a second PCR of roughly 7 to 12 cycles were a sample-barcoded 5' primer and a J-beta primer mix. One entry per CDR3 protein results from TCRdb running MiXCR on the 5' RACE reads. The sample carries some 1.5 million distinct CDR3 sequences, about 30% recorded once. The sample taken for sequencing was blood. The source is a woman aged 25-40 years in good health.

This clonotype was observed at least ten times. This rearrangement joins TRBV6-5 to TRBJ1-2, with no clear D. V lost 6 bases and J lost 0, with 8 bases in between. Germline-derived CDR1 and CDR2 are MNHEY and SVGAGI. The CDR3 spans 13 residues. The CDR3 reads CASSRQANYGYTF. In nucleotides, the CDR3 is TGTGCCAGCAGCCGTCAGGCTAACTATGGCTACACCTTC.

The chain recombines TRBV3-1 with TRBJ2-5; 12 bases agree with TRBD2. Unmatched junction bases numbered 10, after V lost 4 bases and J lost 4 bases. CDR1 LGHDT and CDR2 YNNKEL come from the germline V gene (reference sequence). This CDR3 has 17 amino acids. The CDR3 region is CASSLRLAGGPGETQYF. CDR3 coding DNA: TGTGCCAGCAGCCTCCGGCTAGCGGGAGGGCCTGGAGAGACCCAGTACTTC.

This clonotype came up a few times. The chain joins TRBV5-1 to TRBJ2-1; perhaps TRBD2 as D (5 bases). V gave up 7 bases and J gave up 9 bases, with 17 bases separating them. The CDR3 covers 13 residues. Germline CDR1 is SGHRS and CDR2 is YFSETQ. CDR3 sequence: CASGPRGDGEQFF. In DNA, the CDR3 is TGCGCCAGCGGCCCCCGGGGTGACGGTGAGCAGTTCTTC.

This clonotype was recorded only once. J is TRBJ2-5 and V is TRBV11-2; TRBD1 aligns across 9 bases. The CDR3 length is 15 residues. The germline V gene encodes CDR1 SGHAT and CDR2 FQNNGV. V trimming: 5 bases; J trimming: 2 bases; junction bases outside the gene matches: 6. This CDR3 is CASSVLTGGQETQYF. As DNA, the CDR3 is TGTGCCAGCAGCGTCCTGACAGGGGGGCAAGAGACCCAGTACTTC.

This chain joins TRBV2 and TRBJ2-7; D perhaps matches TRBD1 (6 bases). CDR1 and CDR2 (germline): SNHLY, FYNNEI. The CDR3 sequence is 17 residues long. Trimming removed 1 base at V and 3 bases at J, with 19 bases between. For the CDR3, the DNA is TGTGCCAGCAGTGAAGAGTGGTGGGGCTCAGGGGACTACGAGCAGTACTTC. It is translated as CASSEEWWGSGDYEQYF.

This clonotype was observed at least ten times. The rearrangement uses TRBV20-1 and TRBJ2-1, with 8 bases fitting TRBD2. The V gene end was trimmed by 4 bases and the J gene end by 9 bases; junction bases not matched to a gene: 11. Germline CDR1 DFQATT, CDR2 SNEGSKA (reference sequence). The CDR3 extends over 14 amino acids. The CDR3 DNA follows: TGCAGTGCTATTAGCGGGGTTAACCCACGTGAGCAGTTCTTC. Translation gives CSAISGVNPREQFF.

This clonotype was recorded at least ten times. The V call is TRBV5-1, the J call TRBJ1-6; TRBD1 is a possible D gene (6 bases). Germline V gives CDR1 SGHRS, CDR2 YFSETQ. V dropped 5 bases and J dropped 1 base, with 16 bases sitting between them. The CDR3 extends over 17 amino acids. CDR3 region: CASRGGPGGSYNSPLHF. The CDR3 nucleotides read TGCGCCAGCAGGGGGGGGCCCGGCGGGTCCTATAATTCACCCCTCCACTTT.

This clonotype appeared a few times. This chain links TRBV20-1 with TRBJ2-5, with D hard to call. The CDR3 loop spans 14 amino acids. Germline-derived CDR1 and CDR2 are DFQATT and SNEGSKA (reference sequence). V was trimmed by 6 bases and J by 5 bases, leaving 19 bases between them. As DNA, the CDR3 is TGCAGTGCGCAACTCACTCGAGCCCTGGAGACCCAGTACTTC. Amino acids: CSAQLTRALETQYF.

About this clonotype: This may stem from a read error, because a much larger clone lies one nucleotide away. The CDR3: CASSPQRYSYEQYF. CDR3 DNA sequence: TGTGCCAGCAGTCCCCAGCGGTACTCCTACGAGCAGTACTTC. The chain is built from TRBV6-2 or TRBV6-3 and TRBJ2-7, with a weak D call TRBD2 (5 bases). The CDR3 loop spans 14 amino acids. V dropped 5 bases and J dropped 0 bases, with 11 bases sitting between them. Germline V gene data show CDR1 as MNHEY and CDR2 as SVGEGT.

V and J are TRBV7-2 and TRBJ2-3, with TRBD2 as a possible D gene (6 bases). In germline, CDR1 is SGHTA, CDR2 FQGNSA. Trimming took 0 bases from V and 7 from J, leaving 14 bases between them. This CDR3 region has 15 residues. CDR3 in amino acids: CASSLARRGGNTQYF. CDR3 DNA: TGTGCCAGCAGCTTAGCCCGCCGGGGCGGGAATACGCAGTATTTT.

This chain connects TRBV20-1 to TRBJ2-3; tentative D call: TRBD2 (6 bases). This CDR3 region has 15 residues. Per germline, CDR1 DFQATT and CDR2 SNEGSKA (reference sequence). Trimming removed 0 bases from V and 6 bases from J, with 16 bases in between. The CDR3 bases are TGCAGTGCTAGAGATCGTCGCGGGATTGGCGATACGCAGTATTTT. The encoded protein is CSARDRRGIGDTQYF.